The entry that follows covers one T cell receptor beta chain sequence. Its antigen remains unknown. Treatment described: around 19 received Ad26.COV2.S at low or high dose, single or two shots; about 5 received placebo; per-sample allocation not given. Specimens were obtained on day 63 following the first vaccine or placebo injection. The data originate from a study of Ad26.COV2.S vaccination and SARS-CoV-2 variants. In the study overall: Donor joined the COV1001 Ad26.COV2.S trial arm. Recipients of Ad26.COV2.S got it intramuscularly, once or twice 56 days apart. Points from the study as a whole: Substantial response breadth was reportedly seen for spike-specific CD8+ and CD4+ T cells after vaccination.

Losses at the gene ends were 7 bases for V and 6 bases for J; bases not matched to a gene: 9. CDR1 and CDR2 from the germline V gene are SGHRS and YFSETQ. CDR3 size: 14 residues. Measured with immunoSEQ multiplex PCR; TCRdb has only the in-frame clones, and not every one. This table holds some 370,000 clones, 83% found once. The starting material was peripheral blood, obtained in a trial of Ad26.COV2.S vaccine versus placebo. The V and J genes are TRBV5-1 and TRBJ2-7; 11 bases align to TRBD2. This receptor was identified in a person between 18 and 60 years old who received the Ad26.COV2.S COVID-19 vaccine or a placebo. CDR3 sequence (DNA): TGCGCCAGCTCACCGACTAGCGGGATGATCGAGCAGTACTTC. Translated: CASSPTSGMIEQYF.